The clone carrying this TCR beta chain was seen a single time. The target antigen is unknown. This record belongs to a study of OX40 agonist ivuxolimab in advanced cancers. Whole-study context: Two cutaneous melanoma patients and one hepatocellular carcinoma patient, three in all, had partial responses. Findings and limits, study-wide: CD8+ T cells were the subset that, on average, had more expanded clones than CD4+.

With baseline, cycle 4 day 1, and cycle 7 day 1 as timepoints, blood was sampled. The assay was immunoSEQ multiplex PCR, and TCRdb's table has in-frame clones only and misses some. Among 37,000 or so clones, about 90% were seen once, and the ten largest hold roughly 19%. Trimming cost V 4 bases and J 2 bases; bases outside gene matches: 4. CDR1 and CDR2 from the germline V gene are SEHNR and FQNEAQ (reference sequence). This CDR3 has 14 residues. The chain links TRBV7-9 to TRBJ1-2; 7 positions match TRBD1. Sequencing was performed on CD4+ or CD8+ T cells sorted from blood, taken in a trial of the OX40 agonist ivuxolimab. The origin of this receptor is an adult with an advanced solid tumor such as melanoma, head and neck, liver or kidney cancer. The CDR3 sequence: CASSSLQGNYGYTF. As DNA, the CDR3 is TGTGCCAGCAGCTCCCTACAGGGGAACTATGGCTACACCTTC.